The 25 T cell receptor beta chains listed next were all sequenced from one sample in a study of CD8 T cells in Susac syndrome. Reverse transcription of about 0.5 to 1 ug RNA used random hexamers. Each CDR3 protein gets one entry after TCRdb re-called the immunoSEQ multiplex PCR reads with MiXCR. The data contain fewer than 300,000 distinct CDR3 sequences, 70% to 90% of them singletons. What was sequenced was CD8+ T cells from PBMCs. The receptors shown here come from a human donor with multiple sclerosis.

The chain carries TRBV14 and TRBJ2-6; D is unresolved. This CDR3 contains 15 residues. Germline loops: CDR1 SGHDN, CDR2 FVKESK. V was clipped by 4 bases and J by 4 bases, with 11 bases between them. The CDR3 loop reads CASSLRAGGANVLTF. Written as DNA, the CDR3 is TGTGCCAGCAGCCTCCGGGCCGGCGGGGCCAACGTCCTGACTTTC.

The rearrangement links TRBV12-5 to TRBJ2-2; the D gene is possibly TRBD1 (6 bases). The germline V gene has CDR1 LGHNT and CDR2 FRNRAP. Trimming took 1 base from V and 4 from J, leaving 13 bases between them. The CDR3 contains 16 residues. CDR3 nucleotide sequence: TGTGCTAGTGGTTTGGGGGCAGGGGTTGGCACCGGGGAGCTGTTTTTT. Protein sequence: CASGLGAGVGTGELFF.

The chain joins TRBV27 to TRBJ2-7; D ambiguous. This CDR3 contains 13 residues. CDR1 is MNHEY and CDR2 is SMNVEV in the germline V gene (reference sequence). Trimming pared 6 bases from V and 0 bases from J, leaving 9 bases between. The CDR3 region is CASRDLSSYEQYF. Written as DNA, the CDR3 is TGTGCCAGCAGAGACCTGAGCTCCTACGAGCAGTACTTC.

CDR3 sequence: CSAPGLADIYNEQFF. DNA of the CDR3: TGCAGTGCCCCTGGACTAGCGGATATATACAATGAGCAGTTCTTC. V and J are TRBV20-1 and TRBJ2-1, with 10 bases that match TRBD2. The CDR3 extends over 15 amino acids. V lost 6 bases, J lost 4 bases, and 9 bases stayed unmatched. CDR1 and CDR2 from the germline V gene are DFQATT and SNEGSKA (reference sequence).

This clonotype was counted a single time. The chain uses TRBV7-9 and TRBJ1-3, with TRBD1 as a possible D gene (5 bases). Germline-derived CDR1 and CDR2 are SEHNR and FQNEAQ (reference sequence). V lost 8 bases, J lost 1 base, and 6 bases lay in between. The CDR3 runs to 12 residues. Written as DNA, the CDR3 is TGTGCCAGCGGGGCATCTGGAAACACCATATATTTT. Translation: CASGASGNTIYF.

This clonotype appeared a few times. The J gene is TRBJ2-7, the V gene TRBV3-1; D might be TRBD1 (6 bases). The V gene's germline CDR1 is LGHDT and CDR2 YNNKEL (reference sequence). Trimming stripped 4 bases from V and 4 bases from J, with 14 bases between. The CDR3 loop spans 14 amino acids. CDR3 nucleotide sequence: TGTGCCAGCAGCCCTGGTAGAGGGGGTTACGAGCAGTACTTC. Translating gives CASSPGRGGYEQYF.

The gene calls are TRBV30 and TRBJ2-5; D is undetermined. Germline V gene lookup returns CDR1 GTSNPN and CDR2 SVGIG (reference sequence). The CDR3 totals 13 residues. V gave up 0 bases and J gave up 3 bases, with 8 bases separating them. The CDR3 nucleotides are TGTGCCTGGAGTGTACGGAATAAAGAGACCCAGTACTTC. Amino acids: CAWSVRNKETQYF.

The V gene is TRBV7-8, the J gene TRBJ2-1, with TRBD2 matching 12 bases. Germline lookup yields CDR1 SGHVS and CDR2 FQNEAQ. The CDR3 consists of 21 residues. V was clipped by 0 bases and J by 0 bases; unmatched bases: 12. Here the CDR3 reads CASSLALAGGGRFSSYNEQFF. The DNA for the CDR3 is TGTGCCAGCAGCTTAGCGCTAGCGGGAGGGGGAAGGTTTAGCTCCTACAATGAGCAGTTCTTC.

In nucleotides, the CDR3 is TGTGCCAGCAGTCCGAGGGAGCAGCCCCAGCATTTT. It specifies CASSPREQPQHF. The chain uses TRBV16 and TRBJ1-5; D call uncertain. The germline V gene encodes CDR1 KGHSY and CDR2 FQNENV. Trimming took off 6 bases at V and 7 bases at J, with 10 bases between the two ends. CDR3 length: 12 residues.

The V call is TRBV3-1, the J call TRBJ2-7, with TRBD2 matching 7 bases. In germline, CDR1 is LGHDT, CDR2 YNNKEL (reference sequence). The CDR3 runs to 13 residues. Germline trimming cut 3 bases from V and 3 bases from J; bases unmatched to any gene: 2. The CDR3 is CASSHGGSYEQYF. The CDR3 region has the DNA TGTGCCAGCAGCCATGGCGGGAGCTACGAGCAGTACTTC.

The J gene is TRBJ2-2, the V gene TRBV19; weak D call: TRBD1 (6 bases). Germline V gene sequence: CDR1 LNHDA, CDR2 SQIVND (reference sequence). The CDR3 has 15 residues. V was clipped by 7 bases and J by 4 bases, with 16 bases between them. The CDR3 spells CASTVSGVRTGELFF. CDR3 in DNA: TGTGCCAGTACGGTTTCAGGGGTTCGCACCGGGGAGCTGTTTTTT.

V is TRBV13 and J is TRBJ2-3; tentative D call: TRBD2 (5 bases). Per germline, CDR1 PRHDT and CDR2 FYEKMQ (reference sequence). Trimming took 3 bases from V and 7 from J, leaving 17 bases between them. This CDR3 comprises 15 residues. The CDR3 coding sequence is TGTGCCAGCAGCTTCGTGGGAGCTAATTTGTATACGCAGTATTTT. This codes for CASSFVGANLYTQYF.

The rearrangement links TRBV27 to TRBJ1-5; perhaps TRBD1 as D (5 bases). Per germline, CDR1 MNHEY and CDR2 SMNVEV (reference sequence). This CDR3 region has 16 residues. V gave up 6 bases and J gave up 3 bases, with 18 bases separating them. The CDR3 sequence is CASSPRDGRNNQPQHF. CDR3 in DNA: TGTGCCAGCAGCCCTAGGGACGGGAGGAACAATCAGCCCCAGCATTTT.

This chain connects TRBV15 to TRBJ2-5, with a possible D match to TRBD2 (5 bases). The CDR3 runs 15 residues. The germline V gene has CDR1 LNHNV and CDR2 YYDKDF (reference sequence). The V end lost 0 bases, the J end lost 3 bases, and 11 bases lay between the germline ends. CDR3 in amino acids: CATSRDRGSKETQYF. CDR3 DNA: TGTGCCACCAGCAGAGATCGAGGGAGTAAAGAGACCCAGTACTTC.

For the CDR3, the DNA is TGCGCCAGCAAAGGCAGCGGTGAGCAGTTCTTC. This gives the protein CASKGSGEQFF. The rearrangement links TRBV10-2 to TRBJ2-1; D might be TRBD2 (5 bases). Deletions cut 7 bases from V and 9 bases from J, with 10 bases between. This CDR3 comprises 11 residues. CDR1 is WSHSY, CDR2 SAAADI, per germline.

This rearrangement joins TRBV27 to TRBJ2-1; 13 nucleotides line up with TRBD2. Germline values: CDR1 MNHEY, CDR2 SMNVEV (reference sequence). The CDR3 contains 15 residues. The ends lost 8 bases at V and 9 bases at J; junction bases unmatched: 10. DNA for the CDR3: TGTGCCAGCGTGACTAGCGGGAGGATCCAGAGTGAGCAGTTCTTC. Its protein is CASVTSGRIQSEQFF.

The rearrangement joins TRBV13 to TRBJ2-5; 8 bases agree with TRBD2. CDR3 length: 15 residues. The germline CDR1 and CDR2 sequences are PRHDT and FYEKMQ (reference sequence). V lost 0 bases to trimming and J lost 4 bases; unmatched junction nucleotides: 4. For the CDR3, the DNA is TGTGCCAGCAGCTTAGGCCCAAGCGGGAGAGAGACCCAGTACTTC. Translating gives CASSLGPSGRETQYF.

The chain links TRBV28 to TRBJ2-7; tentative D call: TRBD1 (6 bases). Germline V gene lookup returns CDR1 MDHEN and CDR2 SYDVKM. This CDR3 is built from 15 residues. V gave up 6 bases and J gave up 7 bases, with 22 bases separating them. CDR3 nucleotide sequence: TGTGCCAGCAGCGACCTCGGGACACCCGCCTTTGAGCAGTACTTC. It translates to CASSDLGTPAFEQYF. The full variable domain, its missing parts supplied by reference TRBV28 and TRBJ2-7, is DVKVTQSSRYLVKRTGEKVFLECVQDMDHENMFWYRQDPGLGLRLIYFSYDVKMKEKGDIPEGYSVSREKKERFSLILESASTNQTSMYLCASSDLGTPAFEQYFGPGTRLTVT.

This clonotype was detected only once. V and J are TRBV2 and TRBJ2-7; no firm D call. Trimming left V 8 bases short and J 0 bases short, with 11 bases between. The CDR3 is made up of 13 amino acids. Germline assignment: CDR1 SNHLY and CDR2 FYNNEI. The CDR3 here is CASRKGSSYEQYF. The CDR3 DNA reads TGTGCCAGCCGAAAGGGCAGCTCCTACGAGCAGTACTTC. Supplemented by reference TRBV2 and TRBJ2-7, the full variable domain reads EPEVTQTPSHQVTQMGQEVILRCVPISNHLYFYWYRQILGQKVEFLVSFYNNEISEKSEIFDDQFSVERPDGSNFTLKIRSTKLEDSAMYFCASRKGSSYEQYFGPGTRLTVT.

V is TRBV4-1 and J is TRBJ2-4; TRBD1 is a possible D gene (6 bases). V lost 5 bases and J 2 bases, leaving 16 bases between the germline ends. The CDR3 sequence is 16 residues long. The germline gives CDR1 MGHRA, CDR2 YSYEKL. The CDR3 region is CASSFLTGPSKNIQYF. The CDR3 DNA reads TGCGCCAGCAGCTTCTTGACAGGTCCCTCCAAAAACATTCAGTACTTC.

The chain recombines TRBV10-3 with TRBJ2-3, with TRBD2 identical over 9 bases. Unmatched junction bases numbered 6, after V lost 0 bases and J lost 2 bases. Germline V CDR1 and CDR2: ENHRY, SYGVKD. CDR3 length: 17 residues. The CDR3 DNA reads as TGTGCCATCAGTGAGTCGAAGAGCGGGAGGCCCACAGATACGCAGTATTTT. Amino acid sequence: CAISESKSGRPTDTQYF.

The chain has TRBV15 and TRBJ1-1; maybe TRBD1 (6 bases). The CDR3 spans 15 residues. Germline-derived CDR1 and CDR2 are LNHNV and YYDKDF (reference sequence). V dropped 4 bases and J dropped 1 base, with 13 bases sitting between them. CDR3 nucleotides: TGTGCCACCAGCACCCATGGGGGCTCGAACACTGAAGCTTTCTTT. It yields the protein CATSTHGGSNTEAFF.

This clonotype occurred once. The gene calls are TRBV27 and TRBJ2-7, with D hard to call. Trimming cost V 8 bases and J 2 bases, with 13 bases left between them. The CDR3 totals 13 residues. Looked up from germline, CDR1 is MNHEY and CDR2 is SMNVEV (reference sequence). The CDR3 sequence is CASLGPPAYEQYF. The CDR3 coding sequence is TGTGCCAGCCTCGGGCCCCCAGCCTACGAGCAGTACTTC.

This clonotype was seen a handful of times. The chain is built from TRBV27 and TRBJ2-6; D not resolved. CDR3 size: 14 residues. CDR1 and CDR2 from the germline V gene are MNHEY and SMNVEV (reference sequence). V lost 6 bases, J lost 4 bases, and 10 bases lay in between. DNA for the CDR3: TGTGCCAGCAGCCCCGCCCGGGGGGCCAACGTCCTGACTTTC. Its translation is CASSPARGANVLTF.

The chain links TRBV13 to TRBJ2-7; 8 bases fit TRBD2. CDR3 size: 15 residues. Germline assignment: CDR1 PRHDT and CDR2 FYEKMQ (reference sequence). V shed 5 bases and J 1 base; nucleotides not matched to a gene: 7. The CDR3 region is CASSQTGTRSYEQYF. In DNA form, the CDR3 reads TGTGCCAGCAGCCAAACCGGGACTAGATCCTACGAGCAGTACTTC.